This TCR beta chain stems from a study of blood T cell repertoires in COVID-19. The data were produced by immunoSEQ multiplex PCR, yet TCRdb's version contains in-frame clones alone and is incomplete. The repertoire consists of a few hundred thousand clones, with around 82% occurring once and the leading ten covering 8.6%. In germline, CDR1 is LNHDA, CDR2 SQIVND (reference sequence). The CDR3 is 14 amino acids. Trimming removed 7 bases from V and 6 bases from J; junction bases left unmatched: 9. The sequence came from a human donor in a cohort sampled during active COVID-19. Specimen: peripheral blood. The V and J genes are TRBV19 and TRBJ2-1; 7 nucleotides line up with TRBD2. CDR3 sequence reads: CASISSTSANEQFF. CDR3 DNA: TGTGCCAGTATCAGCTCCACTAGCGCCAATGAGCAGTTCTTC.